This T cell receptor (beta chain) was recorded in a study of shared clonotypes between healthy human individuals. Overall study results and limits: Having only a few donors restricted how much genetic and exposure-history diversity was captured. Naive subsets generally exceeded memory subsets in estimated richness.

Every donor was a Caucasian adult from Nashville, Tennessee. Each subset's genomic DNA was shared equally among a number of immunoSEQ plates. Only in-frame clones appear in the TCRdb table, and some are missing; sequencing was by immunoSEQ multiplex PCR. Counted here are 2.3 million or so clones, approximately 93% occurring once; the ten biggest clones make up 0.3% to 0.4%. A remark on this clone: What it binds is unknown.

J gave up 4 bases and V 4 bases, and 16 bases lay outside the gene matches. Germline lookup yields CDR1 SQVTM and CDR2 ANQGSEA. CDR3 length: 17 residues. The chain is built from TRBV29-1 and TRBJ2-1; 7 bases are shared with TRBD2. The receptor was derived from a man between 18 and 35 years old in good health. Some clones in this sample may be carry-over from other donors' samples. Material for sequencing was naive CD4+ T cells from PBMCs. Subset denoted: CD45RA+ positively selected. The CDR3 loop is CSVGVAGLAGRYNEQFF. CDR3 bases: TGCAGCGTTGGGGTGGCTGGGTTAGCGGGTAGATACAATGAGCAGTTCTTC.